Listed below are T cell receptor beta chains from one sample, sequenced in a study of T cells in Graves' hyperthyroidism and ophthalmopathy. TCRdb recomputed calls from the multiplex PCR reads with MiXCR, one row per CDR3 protein. The profile covers about 410,000 distinct CDR3 sequences, with roughly 14% appearing a single time and 13% taken by the ten largest. Material for sequencing was blood. The receptors shown here come from a man between 18 and 29 years old with Graves' ophthalmopathy. CDR3s include the opening cysteine and the closing phenylalanine or tryptophan. A D gene is named only where the DNA matches it firmly. Size values are once, few and many counts, or a class for expanded clones, and some rows have none.

- | TRBJ2-1 | TRBV11-3 | many | CASSLVGGGQSHEQFF | TGTGCCAGCAGCTTAGTTGGGGGGGGGCAGTCCCATGAGCAGTTCTTC
- | TRBJ2-3 | TRBV5-1 | many | CASSFLDTDTQYF | TGCGCCAGCAGCTTTTTGGACACAGATACGCAGTATTTT
- | TRBJ1-1 | TRBV29-1 | - | CSVEDWSGALTEAFF | TGCAGCGTTGAAGATTGGTCAGGGGCTTTGACTGAAGCTTTCTTT
- | TRBJ2-4 | TRBV18 | many | CASSPAGGLRDIQYF | TGTGCCAGCTCACCAGCAGGTGGATTGCGGGACATTCAGTACTTC
TRBD1 | TRBJ1-5 | TRBV7-2 | many | CASSFTGGGNQPQHF | TGTGCCAGCAGCTTCACAGGGGGCGGTAATCAGCCCCAGCATTTT
TRBD2 | TRBJ2-7 | TRBV10-1 | few | CASSEAGGPLYEQYF | TGCGCCAGCAGTGAGGCGGGAGGGCCTTTGTATGAGCAGTACTTC
TRBD2 | TRBJ2-7 | TRBV4-2 | - | CATKREQGYEQYF | TGTGCCACCAAGCGGGAGCAAGGGTACGAGCAGTACTTC
TRBD2 | TRBJ2-5 | TRBV3-1 | few | CASRRGGLETQYF | TGCGCCAGCAGGCGGGGGGGCCTAGAGACCCAGTACTTC
- | TRBJ2-2 | TRBV5-1 | few | CASSPDRSANTGELFF | TGCGCCAGCAGCCCGGACAGATCGGCGAACACCGGGGAGCTGTTTTTT
TRBD2 | TRBJ2-7 | TRBV20-1 | few | CSARDASGGPLYYEQYF | TGCAGTGCTAGAGATGCTAGCGGGGGCCCGCTCTATTACGAGCAGTACTTC
TRBD2 | TRBJ2-7 | TRBV3-1 | many | CASSQGRGGPRSYEQYF | TGTGCCAGCAGCCAAGGGCGGGGGGGCCCCCGCTCCTACGAGCAGTACTTC
- | TRBJ2-7 | TRBV19 | - | CASSGGSGAFAEQYF | TGTGCCAGTAGTGGGGGATCGGGGGCCTTCGCCGAGCAGTACTTC
TRBD2 | TRBJ2-3 | TRBV7-8 | - | CASSYWGGLAGDTQYF | TGTGCCAGCAGCTATTGGGGAGGACTAGCGGGAGACACGCAGTATTTT
- | TRBJ2-1 | TRBV7-2 | many | CASRRVDNEQFF | TGTGCCAGCAGGAGGGTCGACAATGAGCAGTTCTTC
TRBD2 | TRBJ2-7 | TRBV6-1 | many | CASRASLAGGREQYF | TGTGCCAGCAGGGCTTCACTAGCGGGGGGGCGGGAGCAGTACTTC
- | TRBJ1-2 | TRBV5-1 | few | CASSLGTETNYGYTF | TGCGCCAGCAGCTTGGGGACAGAAACTAACTATGGCTACACCTTC
- | TRBJ1-4 | TRBV7-9 | - | CASSLGEGVEKLFF | TGTGCCAGCAGCTTAGGGGAGGGGGTAGAAAAACTGTTTTTT
TRBD2 | TRBJ2-3 | TRBV6-1 | few | CASSRRSGSSGDTQYF | TGTGCCAGCAGCCGTCGTAGCGGGAGCTCAGGGGATACGCAGTATTTT
TRBD1 | TRBJ2-2 | TRBV10-3 | - | CATRDRSNTGELFF | TGTGCCACAAGGGACAGATCGAACACCGGGGAGCTGTTTTTT
- | TRBJ1-1 | TRBV30 | - | CAWNQGGKTEAFF | TGTGCCTGGAACCAGGGAGGTAAGACTGAAGCTTTCTTT
TRBD2 | TRBJ2-7 | TRBV24-1 | - | CATSVLSSGETYEQYF | TGTGCCACCAGTGTACTCTCTAGCGGAGAGACCTACGAGCAGTACTTC
- | TRBJ1-2 | TRBV13 | many | CASSLTVRIPGYGYTF | TGTGCCAGCAGCTTAACGGTGCGGATCCCAGGCTATGGCTACACCTTC
- | TRBJ1-1 | TRBV11-2 | many | CASSLTTGHTLRASTEAFF | TGTGCCAGCAGCTTAACAACGGGACACACCCTAAGGGCGAGCACTGAAGCTTTCTTT
- | TRBJ1-2 | TRBV7-9 | - | CASSPAQGYGYTF | TGTGCCAGCAGCCCAGCACAAGGTTATGGCTACACCTTC
- | TRBJ1-6 | TRBV13 | many | CASSLEPGGNSPLHF | TGTGCCAGCAGCTTAGAGCCAGGTGGTAATTCACCCCTCCACTTT
TRBD1 | TRBJ2-7 | TRBV11-2 | - | CASSVRQGFEQYF | TGTGCCAGCAGCGTCAGACAGGGGTTCGAGCAGTACTTC
- | TRBJ2-7 | TRBV6-1 | few | CASRDPGPGPYEQYF | TGTGCCAGCAGAGATCCGGGACCGGGCCCTTACGAGCAGTACTTC
- | TRBJ2-5 | TRBV12-3/TRBV12-4 | few | CATRYRLKETQYF | TGTGCCACCCGGTACAGGTTGAAAGAGACCCAGTACTTC
- | TRBJ2-7 | TRBV12-3/TRBV12-4 | - | CASSPRGTTRGEQYF | TGTGCCAGCAGTCCAAGGGGTACTACCCGCGGCGAGCAGTACTTC
TRBD1 | TRBJ1-2 | TRBV7-8 | many | CASSPTGGGYGYTF | TGTGCCAGCAGCCCTACAGGGGGCGGCTATGGCTACACCTTC
TRBD2 | TRBJ2-7 | TRBV7-9 | many | CASQPGLAGEQYF | TGTGCCAGCCAGCCGGGACTAGCGGGCGAGCAGTACTTC
- | TRBJ2-3 | TRBV14 | many | CASSQDQQYRDTQYF | TGTGCCAGCAGCCAAGACCAACAGTATCGGGATACGCAGTATTTT
- | TRBJ2-7 | TRBV7-6 | many | CASSGAVYEQYF | TGTGCCAGCAGCGGGGCGGTTTACGAGCAGTACTTC
TRBD2 | TRBJ2-5 | TRBV4-1 | many | CASSPGTGGAQETQYF | TGCGCCAGCAGCCCCGGTACCGGGGGGGCACAAGAGACCCAGTACTTC
- | TRBJ1-1 | TRBV10-3 | many | CAISDGRNTEAFF | TGTGCCATCAGTGATGGCAGGAACACTGAAGCTTTCTTT
- | TRBJ1-6 | TRBV20-1 | - | CSAINPAASGNSPLHF | TGCAGTGCAATCAACCCGGCAGCCTCAGGGAATTCACCCCTCCACTTT
TRBD1 | TRBJ2-2 | TRBV12-3/TRBV12-4 | many | CASSGTGLNTGELFF | TGTGCCAGCAGTGGGACAGGATTAAACACCGGGGAGCTGTTTTTT
- | TRBJ2-7 | TRBV6-2/TRBV6-3 | many | CASSYIKGEQYF | TGTGCCAGCAGTTATATTAAGGGCGAGCAGTACTTC
- | TRBJ1-1 | TRBV12-3/TRBV12-4 | - | CASSFEGGYTEAFF | TGTGCCAGCAGTTTCGAGGGGGGATACACTGAAGCTTTCTTT
- | TRBJ2-1 | TRBV18 | many | CASSERGPYNEQFF | TGTGCCAGCTCAGAACGGGGTCCCTACAATGAGCAGTTCTTC
TRBD1 | TRBJ2-4 | TRBV5-5 | many | CASSLYPGTGENIQYF | TGTGCCAGCAGCTTATATCCCGGGACAGGGGAAAACATTCAGTACTTC
- | TRBJ1-2 | TRBV30 | many | CAWSVVKGGNYGYTF | TGTGCCTGGAGTGTGGTGAAGGGAGGTAACTATGGCTACACCTTC
TRBD2 | TRBJ2-5 | TRBV20-1 | - | CSARVPSGGLYQETQYF | TGCAGTGCTAGAGTGCCTAGCGGGGGCCTGTACCAAGAGACCCAGTACTTC
- | TRBJ1-1 | TRBV5-1 | many | CASSLANWVLDTEAFF | TGCGCCAGCAGCTTGGCCAACTGGGTTCTGGACACTGAAGCTTTCTTT
TRBD2 | TRBJ2-3 | TRBV7-9 | many | CASSSPGGQGADTQYF | TGTGCCAGCAGCTCCCCGGGGGGGCAAGGTGCAGATACGCAGTATTTT
- | TRBJ1-5 | TRBV6-2/TRBV6-3 | - | CASSYEGSNQPQHF | TGTGCCAGCAGTTATGAGGGAAGCAATCAGCCCCAGCATTTT
- | TRBJ1-1 | TRBV12-3/TRBV12-4 | - | CASSRQAFF | TGTGCCAGCAGTCGTCAAGCTTTCTTT
TRBD1 | TRBJ1-2 | TRBV20-1 | - | CSARETGQGPNYGYTF | TGCAGTGCTAGAGAGACGGGACAGGGGCCCAACTATGGCTACACCTTC
TRBD1 | TRBJ2-7 | TRBV9 | few | CASSPRDRVDHEQYF | TGTGCCAGCAGCCCCCGGGACAGGGTGGATCACGAGCAGTACTTC
TRBD1 | TRBJ2-5 | TRBV29-1 | many | CSVLTGGRETQYF | TGCAGCGTCCTAACAGGGGGCCGCGAGACCCAGTACTTC
TRBD1 | TRBJ2-7 | TRBV12-3/TRBV12-4 | many | CASSWDRGRLEQYF | TGTGCCAGCAGTTGGGACAGGGGCCGCCTCGAGCAGTACTTC
- | TRBJ2-7 | TRBV13 | few | CASSLVGASSYEQYF | TGTGCCAGCAGCTTAGTCGGCGCGAGCTCCTACGAGCAGTACTTC
- | TRBJ1-2 | TRBV6-2/TRBV6-3 | many | CASSYHNPPPRQDYGYTF | TGTGCCAGCAGCTACCATAACCCGCCGCCCCGACAGGACTATGGCTACACCTTC
TRBD1 | TRBJ2-7 | TRBV20-1 | - | CSAWDRVRYEQYF | TGCAGTGCTTGGGACAGGGTCCGGTACGAGCAGTACTTC
TRBD1 | TRBJ2-7 | TRBV29-1 | - | CSVDGQGADEQYF | TGCAGCGTTGACGGGCAGGGGGCGGACGAGCAGTACTTC
TRBD2 | TRBJ2-3 | TRBV4-1 | few | CASSQDLGLVADTQYF | TGCGCCAGCAGCCAAGATCTGGGACTAGTCGCAGATACGCAGTATTTT
- | TRBJ1-2 | TRBV10-3 | many | CAISDGRGFGYTF | TGTGCCATCAGTGACGGCAGGGGATTTGGCTACACCTTC
- | TRBJ1-1 | TRBV11-1 | many | CASSLATGANTEAFF | TGTGCCAGCAGCTTAGCGACGGGGGCGAACACTGAAGCTTTCTTT
TRBD1 | TRBJ2-1 | TRBV5-1 | few | CASSLARGTGAYNEQFF | TGCGCCAGCAGCTTGGCACGGGGGACAGGGGCCTACAATGAGCAGTTCTTC